A selection of T cell receptor beta chains follows, all from one sample in a study of T cells in Graves' hyperthyroidism and ophthalmopathy. TCRdb independently ran MiXCR on the multiplex PCR reads; one entry per CDR3 protein. The repertoire holds around 420,000 distinct CDR3 sequences, with 15% to 19% as singletons. The sample consisted of blood. These receptors originate from a woman between 18 and 30 years old with Graves' hyperthyroidism. Each CDR3 is given with its conserved first and last residue. Each record gives: V gene, D gene, J gene, clone size, CDR3 DNA, CDR3 protein. D genes are given only for firm matches. Only some rows state a clone size, as once, few, many or a class for expanded clones.

>TRBV28|TRBD1|TRBJ1-2|many
TGTGCCAGCAGTTTGGAGGGGGCCTTCTATGGCTACACCTTC
CASSLEGAFYGYTF
>TRBV10-2|TRBD2|TRBJ2-1|many
TGCGCCAGCAGACGCAGATCGGGGGGGGGTGGCAATGAGCAGTTCTTC
CASRRRSGGGGNEQFF
>TRBV2|TRBD2|TRBJ2-7|many
TGTGCCAGCAGGGAAGGGGTGTTTGGACAGGCCCCAGCGGGAGGACTTAATCTGCAGTACTTC
CASREGVFGQAPAGGLNLQYF
>TRBV6-2/TRBV6-3|-|TRBJ2-3|few
TGTGCCAGCAGTTCGTTTTCGCGGGTACCCCGACATACGCAGTATTTT
CASSSFSRVPRHTQYF
>TRBV2|TRBD2|TRBJ2-5|many
TGTGCCAGCAGACTAGCGGGACAAGAGACCCAGTACTTC
CASRLAGQETQYF
>TRBV11-2|-|TRBJ2-3|many
TGTGCCAGCAGCTCACAGAGGGGCAGCACAGATACGCAGTATTTT
CASSSQRGSTDTQYF
>TRBV4-1|TRBD1|TRBJ2-7|-
TGCGCCAGCAGCCAAGACGCCAGGGGGTACGAGCAGTACTTC
CASSQDARGYEQYF
>TRBV6-1|TRBD1|TRBJ1-3|-
TGTGCCAGCAGTACAGACCGGGACAGGGGGCCCTCTGGAAACACCATATATTTT
CASSTDRDRGPSGNTIYF
>TRBV20-1|-|TRBJ2-3|few
TGCAGTGCCCAGCAAGCAGATACGCAGTATTTT
CSAQQADTQYF
>TRBV4-2|-|TRBJ2-3|-
TGTGCCAGCAGCCAAGAACACAGGGTAGCAGATACGCAGTATTTT
CASSQEHRVADTQYF
>TRBV5-1|TRBD2|TRBJ2-5|-
TGCGCCAGCAGCTTGTCGTCTAGCGGGGGCCGAGAGACCCAGTACTTC
CASSLSSSGGRETQYF
>TRBV28|TRBD1|TRBJ1-5|many
TGTGCCAGCAGTTTTGGGGACAGGGCTAGTCAGCCCCAGCATTTT
CASSFGDRASQPQHF
>TRBV28|TRBD1|TRBJ1-5|few
TGTGCCAGCAGCGACCGGGACAGGGGGGGGATTAGCAATCAGCCCCAGCATTTT
CASSDRDRGGISNQPQHF
>TRBV28|-|TRBJ2-1|many
TGTGCCAGCAGTTCGGGACCGGACAGCTCCTACAATGAGCAGTTCTTC
CASSSGPDSSYNEQFF
>TRBV5-6|-|TRBJ1-6|-
TGTGCCAGCACTTGGGGGAGGAAGGGAAGTTCACCCCTCCACTTT
CASTWGRKGSSPLHF
>TRBV5-1|-|TRBJ2-3|many
TGCGCCAGCAGCTTAGGAATACCTAGCACAGATACGCAGTATTTT
CASSLGIPSTDTQYF
>TRBV6-2/TRBV6-3|-|TRBJ2-6|-
TGTGCCAGCACCCCCCTCTCAGGTGCCTCTGGGGCCAACGTCCTGACTTTC
CASTPLSGASGANVLTF
>TRBV5-6|-|TRBJ1-2|few
TGTGCCAGCCGCATTGGGGGACTAATACCTAGAGGCTACACCTTC
CASRIGGLIPRGYTF
>TRBV3-1|-|TRBJ1-1|many
TGTGCCAGCAGCCAAGACACGGGGCTAACTGAAGCTTTCTTT
CASSQDTGLTEAFF
>TRBV20-1|-|TRBJ2-3|many
TGCAGTGCTAGAGCACCTAGCGCGATCACAGATACGCAGTATTTT
CSARAPSAITDTQYF
>TRBV11-2|-|TRBJ1-6|many
TGTGCCAGCAGCTTAGGAAGGACAGCATATAATTCACCCCTCCACTTT
CASSLGRTAYNSPLHF
>TRBV5-4|-|TRBJ1-1|-
TGTGCCAGCAGCGTACAGGGACTGAACACTGAAGCTTTCTTT
CASSVQGLNTEAFF
>TRBV5-5|TRBD1|TRBJ2-3|few
TGTGCCAGCAGCGGAAAACAGGGGCCTAGCACAGATACGCAGTATTTT
CASSGKQGPSTDTQYF
>TRBV3-1|-|TRBJ2-6|many
TGTGCCAGCAGCCACACGGACTGGGCCCTAGGTGGGGCCAACGTCCTGACTTTC
CASSHTDWALGGANVLTF
>TRBV3-1|-|TRBJ1-2|many
TGTGCCAGCAGCCAAGATGCGGGGTTCAGGGGCTATGGCTACACCTTC
CASSQDAGFRGYGYTF
>TRBV7-3|-|TRBJ2-2|-
TGTGCCAGCAGCTTAAATCAGCACAGAAACACCGGGGAGCTGTTTTTT
CASSLNQHRNTGELFF
>TRBV12-3/TRBV12-4|TRBD1|TRBJ2-7|many
TGTGCCAGCAGGAAGGGACAGGACAACTACGAGCAGTACTTC
CASRKGQDNYEQYF
>TRBV18|TRBD2|TRBJ2-1|-
TGTGCCAGCTCACGCGGACTAGCGGGAGGAAAAAATGAGCAGTTCTTC
CASSRGLAGGKNEQFF
>TRBV7-2|-|TRBJ2-7|few
TGTGCCGGCAGCTATCGGCAGGGCGGGCACGAGCAGTACTTC
CAGSYRQGGHEQYF
>TRBV11-3|TRBD2|TRBJ2-5|once
TGTGCCAGCAGCTTAGAAGGGCTAGCGGGGCAAGAGACCCAGTACTTC
CASSLEGLAGQETQYF
>TRBV7-6|-|TRBJ2-1|-
TGTGCCAGCAGCCCTCCGGGGCCTCCCGAGCAGTTCTTC
CASSPPGPPEQFF
>TRBV20-1|-|TRBJ2-3|many
TGCAGTGCTGGGATTACAGATACGCAGTATTTT
CSAGITDTQYF
>TRBV12-3/TRBV12-4|TRBD2|TRBJ2-7|many
TGTGCCAGCAGCCAAACCGGGACTAGCGACCCAGGTTACGAGCAGTACTTC
CASSQTGTSDPGYEQYF
>TRBV5-1|TRBD1|TRBJ2-1|many
TGCGCCAGCAGCGAGGACAGGGGACCCCCTTGGGATGAGCAGTTCTTC
CASSEDRGPPWDEQFF
>TRBV24-1|-|TRBJ2-1|-
TGTGCCACCAGTGATCGCAGGGGTGCCGAGCAGTTCTTC
CATSDRRGAEQFF
>TRBV6-1|TRBD1|TRBJ1-1|many
TGTGCCAGCAGTGCACGACAGGGGGGCACTGAAGCTTTCTTT
CASSARQGGTEAFF
>TRBV20-1|TRBD2|TRBJ2-5|many
TGCAGTGCTAGAGACGGCGGGGGGGCAATCTTAGAGACCCAGTACTTC
CSARDGGGAILETQYF
>TRBV6-5|-|TRBJ2-7|-
TGTGCCAGCAGTTACCCCGATCGTCACTACGAGCAGTGCTTC
CASSYPDRHYEQCF
>TRBV7-3|-|TRBJ1-2|-
TGTGCCAGCAGTCGCCGGGGGGGGGGCGCGGGCTACACCTTC
CASSRRGGGAGYTF
>TRBV11-2|-|TRBJ2-7|many
TGTGCCAGCAGCTTACTCGCTGGGACACCATACGAGCAGTACTTC
CASSLLAGTPYEQYF
>TRBV20-1|TRBD1|TRBJ1-1|-
TGCAGTGCTAGAGCATCCGGCAGGGGGACTGAAGCTTTCTTT
CSARASGRGTEAFF
>TRBV11-2|-|TRBJ2-2|many
TGTGCCAGCAGCTTAGAGATGGGCTCCTACACCGGGGAGCTGTTTTTT
CASSLEMGSYTGELFF
>TRBV12-3/TRBV12-4|-|TRBJ2-3|many
TGTGCCAGCAGTCCCCGTGGGGGCTATACGCAGTATTTT
CASSPRGGYTQYF
>TRBV7-9|-|TRBJ1-5|many
TGTGCCAGCAGCCATACAGGGAAGGACAATCAGCCCCAGCATTTT
CASSHTGKDNQPQHF
>TRBV6-1|-|TRBJ1-4|-
TGTGCCAGCAGGAAAGGACGAACGGCTGAAAAACTGTTTTTT
CASRKGRTAEKLFF
>TRBV5-5|TRBD1|TRBJ1-1|-
TGTGCCAGCTGCAAACCGACAGGGGTGAACACTGAAGCTTTCTTT
CASCKPTGVNTEAFF
>TRBV7-2|-|TRBJ2-7|many
TGTGCCAGCAGCTTAGTTCTCTTGGGCTACGAGCAGTACTTC
CASSLVLLGYEQYF
>TRBV20-1|-|TRBJ1-1|-
TGCAGTGCTAGGAGGAGGCGGGCGAACACTGAAGCTTTCTTT
CSARRRRANTEAFF
>TRBV12-3/TRBV12-4|-|TRBJ2-7|many
TGTGCCAGCAGCCTGAACCGGTACGAGCAGTACTTC
CASSLNRYEQYF
>TRBV15|-|TRBJ2-7|-
TGTGCCACCAGCAGATTTAAGGGAGACGAGCAGTACTTC
CATSRFKGDEQYF
>TRBV7-3|TRBD2|TRBJ2-1|many
TGTGCCAGCAGCTTAAATACGGCTAGCGGTCGCGATGAGCAGTTCTTC
CASSLNTASGRDEQFF
>TRBV9|-|TRBJ1-2|-
TGTGCCAGCAGCGTAGTCGGGTATTTCGATGGCTACACCTTC
CASSVVGYFDGYTF
>TRBV3-1|TRBD1|TRBJ1-2|many
TGTGCCAGCAGCCCCCGGGGACAGGGCGAAAAAGGCTACACCTTC
CASSPRGQGEKGYTF
>TRBV9|-|TRBJ1-2|-
TGTGCCAGCAGAGGGTTTGGTGGCTACACCTTC
CASRGFGGYTF
>TRBV7-8|-|TRBJ1-3|-
TGTGCCAGCAGCTACTCCGGGACAATCTCTGGAAACACCATATATTTT
CASSYSGTISGNTIYF